A selection of T cell receptor beta chains follows, all from one sample in a study of blood T cell repertoires in COVID-19. The protocol was immunoSEQ multiplex PCR, while the TCRdb copy is restricted to in-frame clones and leaves out a portion. The sample records a few hundred thousand clones, about nine tenths being singletons. Sequenced material: PBMCs or T cells enriched from blood (not recorded which). The receptors derive from a woman under 40 who had recovered from COVID-19. The CDR3 runs from the conserved cysteine through the conserved F or W. Fields, in order: V gene, clone size, J gene, D gene, CDR3 protein, CDR3 DNA. The D gene is left open where the match is weak. For some rows the clone size is stated as once, few or many, or as a class when expanded; others skip it.

>TRBV30|-|TRBJ2-7|-
CAWGRGVRSYEQYF
TGTGCCTGGGGCCGGGGAGTGCGATCCTACGAGCAGTACTTC
>TRBV10-3|-|TRBJ2-3|-
CAIKLEGEETDTQYF
TGTGCCATCAAGTTGGAGGGTGAGGAGACAGATACGCAGTATTTT
>TRBV25-1|once|TRBJ1-5|-
CASAGQRANQPQHF
TGTGCCAGCGCTGGACAGAGGGCGAATCAGCCCCAGCATTTT
>TRBV7-2|-|TRBJ2-5|TRBD2
CASSLVIQRGQETQYF
TGTGCCAGCAGCTTAGTTATCCAGCGGGGCCAAGAGACCCAGTACTTC
>TRBV7-8|-|TRBJ2-2|-
CASSLSPLQGQYTGELFF
TGTGCCAGCAGCTTATCCCCCCTTCAGGGGCAGTACACCGGGGAGCTGTTTTTT
>TRBV28|-|TRBJ1-1|-
CASRVPGVMNTEAFF
TGTGCCAGCAGAGTACCGGGGGTCATGAACACTGAAGCTTTCTTT
>TRBV5-1|-|TRBJ1-1|-
CASSFRISGENTEAFF
TGCGCCAGCAGCTTCAGGATATCAGGGGAAAACACTGAAGCTTTCTTT
>TRBV30|-|TRBJ2-3|-
CAWSVRGDTQYF
TGTGCCTGGAGTGTACGGGGAGATACGCAGTATTTT
>TRBV4-1|once|TRBJ1-6|-
CASSQVTGYYNSPLHF
TGCGCCAGCAGCCAAGTCACAGGGTACTATAATTCACCCCTCCACTTT
>TRBV4-3|few|TRBJ2-2|TRBD2
CASSQDSSGMTGELFF
TGCGCCAGCAGCCAAGATTCTAGCGGCATGACCGGGGAGCTGTTTTTT
>TRBV6-5|-|TRBJ1-5|TRBD1
CASLTGGANQPQHF
TGTGCCAGCCTGACAGGGGGCGCGAATCAGCCCCAGCATTTT